Below are 29 T cell receptor beta chains sequenced from a single sample in a study of patients and donors after allogeneic stem cell transplantation. MiXCR was run by TCRdb on the RT-PCR reads, yielding one entry per CDR3 protein. Among about a million distinct CDR3 sequences listed, about 20% were seen once. Sequencing used blood, either unsorted or a sorted T cell fraction (not recorded which). All receptors derive from a human donor who was either an allogeneic HSCT recipient or a stem cell or donor lymphocyte infusion donor (not recorded which). It is not recorded whose cells these are; they may come from a transplant donor.

The chain couples TRBV11-1 to TRBJ1-1; D call uncertain. Trimming removed 6 bases at V and 5 bases at J, with 16 bases between. CDR1 is SGHAT and CDR2 is FQDESV in the germline V gene (reference sequence). The CDR3 spans 14 residues. As DNA, the CDR3 is TGTGCCAGCAGGCCCCGGGTTCGAGGGACTGAAGCTTTCTTT. This codes for CASRPRVRGTEAFF.

As concerns this clonotype: No conserved phenylalanine or tryptophan ends this CDR3, so it is likely a read error. The DNA is omitted, as the CDR3 cannot be located on it reliably, and the CDR3 follows TCRdb's listing. V and J are TRBV7-9 and TRBJ1-6; the D call in the table, TRBD1, was not verified against the DNA. The CDR3 length is 11 residues, termini included. The germline gives CDR1 SEHNR, CDR2 FQNEAQ (reference sequence). CDR3 sequence: CASSSLGGIVL.

This chain's CDR3 is CASSRREPEAFF. The CDR3, as DNA: TGTGCCAGCAGCCGTAGGGAGCCTGAAGCTTTCTTT. V and J are TRBV12-3 or TRBV12-4 and TRBJ1-1; D gene unclear. Trimming took 6 bases from V and 6 from J, leaving 11 bases between them. The CDR3 covers 12 residues.

This chain joins TRBV20-1 and TRBJ2-3; no definite D call. Germline lookup yields CDR1 DFQATT and CDR2 SNEGSKA (reference sequence). This CDR3 is built from 14 residues. V was pared by 3 bases and J by 4 bases, with 14 bases between. The CDR3 sequence: CSASAFSDADTQYF. CDR3 DNA sequence: TGCAGTGCTAGTGCGTTCAGCGACGCAGATACGCAGTATTTT.

This clonotype showed up many times. The chain uses TRBV9 and TRBJ2-1; D possibly uses TRBD1 or TRBD2 (6 bases each). Germline assignment: CDR1 SGDLS and CDR2 YYNGEE. V was shortened by 0 bases and J by 9 bases, with 13 bases between the two germline ends. The CDR3 spans 14 residues. This CDR3 is CASSVVGGQGEQFF. CDR3 nucleotides: TGTGCCAGCAGCGTAGTTGGGGGGCAGGGTGAGCAGTTCTTC.

This chain joins TRBV20-1 and TRBJ1-5; D is uncertain. Deletions cut 0 bases from V and 1 base from J, with 10 bases between. The CDR3 covers 15 residues. The germline gives CDR1 DFQATT, CDR2 SNEGSKA (reference sequence). This CDR3 reads CSARDVEGSNQPQHF. CDR3 bases: TGCAGTGCTAGAGATGTGGAAGGGAGCAATCAGCCCCAGCATTTT.

In this sample, this clonotype turned up many times. V gene TRBV12-3 or TRBV12-4 combines with J gene TRBJ1-3; weak D call: TRBD1 (5 bases). Trimming removed 6 bases from V and 4 bases from J, with 16 bases in between. The CDR3 consists of 15 residues. The CDR3 region is CASSWGSGIGNTIYF. CDR3 DNA: TGTGCCAGCAGCTGGGGCTCAGGGATAGGAAACACCATATATTTT.

This clonotype came up a few times. The V gene is TRBV7-8, the J gene TRBJ1-3; possibly TRBD1 for D (6 bases). The CDR3 has 16 amino acids. Germline CDR1 SGHVS, CDR2 FQNEAQ. V lost 4 bases and J 0 bases, leaving 13 bases between the germline ends. The CDR3 coding sequence is TGTGCCAGCAGCTCCCCGACAGGAGGCTCTGGAAACACCATATATTTT. Its protein product is CASSSPTGGSGNTIYF.

The chain carries TRBV5-6 and TRBJ2-7; 11 bases line up with TRBD2. The CDR3 contains 16 residues. Germline V gene lookup returns CDR1 SGHDT and CDR2 YYEEEE. Trimming cost V 0 bases and J 5 bases; bases outside gene matches: 7. DNA for the CDR3: TGTGCCAGCAGCTTGGGCCCCCGACTAGCGGGAAACGAGCAGTACTTC. It specifies CASSLGPRLAGNEQYF.

The chain links TRBV12-3 or TRBV12-4 to TRBJ2-7, with 10 nucleotides matching TRBD2. CDR3 length: 15 residues. V gave up 2 bases and J gave up 5 bases; unmatched junction bases: 6. The CDR3 loop is CASSLRASGRNEQYF. As DNA, the CDR3 is TGTGCCAGCAGTTTACGGGCTAGCGGGAGAAACGAGCAGTACTTC.

In its sample, this clonotype was seen a few times. The chain employs TRBV20-1 and TRBJ1-1, with 7 bases aligning to TRBD1. Trimming at V came to 6 bases and at J to 4 bases, leaving 5 bases not matched to a gene. The CDR3 length is 12 residues. Per germline, CDR1 DFQATT and CDR2 SNEGSKA (reference sequence). The CDR3 loop reads CSATGAGTEAFF. CDR3 coding DNA: TGCAGTGCCACAGGGGCGGGCACTGAAGCTTTCTTT.

The rearrangement joins TRBV20-1 to TRBJ1-5; D is unresolved. Germline V CDR1 and CDR2: DFQATT, SNEGSKA (reference sequence). V lost 0 bases to trimming and J lost 1 base, with 16 bases between them. CDR3 size: 17 residues. Written as DNA, the CDR3 is TGCAGTGCTAGAGAGAGCCCCGACGGAGAGAGCAATCAGCCCCAGCATTTT. The encoded protein is CSARESPDGESNQPQHF.

This clonotype was seen ten or more times. CDR3 nucleotides: TGTGCCAGCAGCTTCGGCAGGTCCTACGAGCAGTACTTC. This codes for CASSFGRSYEQYF. This chain connects TRBV5-6 to TRBJ2-7, with D hard to call. Germline V lookup: CDR1 SGHDT, CDR2 YYEEEE. There are 13 residues in the CDR3. V was shortened by 2 bases and J by 1 base, with 7 bases between the two germline ends.

This clonotype was counted between two and nine times. The J gene is TRBJ2-1, the V gene TRBV5-1, with 8 bases identical to TRBD2. The CDR3 covers 13 residues. Germline V gene data show CDR1 as SGHRS and CDR2 as YFSETQ. J gave up 16 bases and V 0 bases, and 9 bases lay outside the gene matches. The CDR3 region has the DNA TGCGCCAGCAGCTTGGACGTCTTAGCGGGGACCTTCTTC. Encoded protein: CASSLDVLAGTFF.

This clonotype showed up just a few times. The chain recombines TRBV4-1 with TRBJ2-5, with D possibly TRBD2 on 5 matching bases. The CDR3 has 14 residues. Germline CDR1 MGHRA, CDR2 YSYEKL. Trimming left V 4 bases short and J 7 bases short, with 16 bases between. In DNA, the CDR3 is TGCGCCAGCAGCCGGGAAGAGGGAGTCGGGACCCAGTACTTC. Protein product: CASSREEGVGTQYF.

This clonotype has only a few counts. The chain has TRBV6-2 or TRBV6-3 and TRBJ1-5; D not resolved. The CDR3 runs 16 residues. V was shortened by 0 bases and J by 2 bases, with 11 bases between the two germline ends. The germline gives CDR1 MNHEY, CDR2 SVGEGT. In DNA, the CDR3 is TGTGCCAGCAGTTACTCGTCCGGGTTTGGCAATCAGCCCCAGCATTTT. Its translation is CASSYSSGFGNQPQHF.

The chain employs TRBV12-3 or TRBV12-4 and TRBJ1-2, with no clear D. The CDR3 runs 14 residues. The ends were cut back, 6 bases at V and 3 bases at J, with 14 bases in the middle. This CDR3 reads CASRDATVDYGYTF. Here the CDR3 DNA reads TGTGCCAGCAGGGATGCCACGGTGGACTATGGCTACACCTTC.

The rearrangement uses TRBV2 and TRBJ2-1; D is ambiguous. V was trimmed by 4 bases and J by 9 bases, leaving 10 bases between them. Germline V gene sequence: CDR1 SNHLY, CDR2 FYNNEI. The CDR3 has 12 residues. The CDR3 nucleotides are TGTGCCAGCAGTGCGGACGACGGTGAGCAGTTCTTC. Translation: CASSADDGEQFF.

V gene TRBV7-3 combines with J gene TRBJ2-3, with TRBD1 identical over 7 bases. The CDR3 extends over 16 amino acids. CDR1 SGHTA and CDR2 FQGTGA come from the germline V gene. V dropped 5 bases and J dropped 0; count of bases not matched to a gene: 8. CDR3 DNA: TGTGCCAGCAGCGCCGGGACAGCCACTAGCACAGATACGCAGTATTTT. Protein sequence: CASSAGTATSTDTQYF.

V is TRBV4-3 and J is TRBJ2-7; 9 bases align to TRBD1. Trimming took 4 bases from V and 1 from J; bases not matched to a gene: 11. CDR3 length: 17 residues. CDR1 is LGHNA, CDR2 YSLEER, per germline. CDR3 nucleotides: TGCGCCAGCAGCCTCAACATCGGCGGGACAGGGTCCTACGAGCAGTACTTC. Translation: CASSLNIGGTGSYEQYF.

This clonotype was detected many times. This chain uses TRBV5-1 with TRBJ2-1, with 11 bases that match TRBD2. The V gene end was trimmed by 0 bases and the J gene end by 4 bases; junction bases not matched to a gene: 9. Germline CDR1 SGHRS, CDR2 YFSETQ. This CDR3 contains 18 residues. This CDR3 reads CASSLGFSSGRTYNEQFF. The CDR3, as DNA: TGCGCCAGCAGCTTGGGATTTTCTAGCGGGAGGACTTACAATGAGCAGTTCTTC. Using reference TRBV5-1 and TRBJ2-1 for the parts outside the CDR3, the full variable domain is KAGVTQTPRYLIKTRGQQVTLSCSPISGHRSVSWYQQTPGQGLQFLFEYFSETQRNKGNFPGRFSGRQFSNSRSEMNVSTLELGDSALYLCASSLGFSSGRTYNEQFFGPGTRLTVL.

This clonotype was picked up a small number of times. The chain employs TRBV27 and TRBJ2-3; D is undetermined. V was clipped by 7 bases and J by 1 base, with 9 bases between them. From germline, CDR1 is MNHEY and CDR2 SMNVEV (reference sequence). This CDR3 spans 13 amino acids. This CDR3 reads CASNRMGTDTQYF. The CDR3 DNA sequence: TGTGCCAGCAACCGGATGGGCACAGATACGCAGTATTTT.

This clonotype showed up just a few times. The chain recombines TRBV28 with TRBJ2-1; 7 bases fit TRBD2. CDR3 length: 15 amino acids. V lost 6 bases, J lost 4 bases, and 9 bases stayed unmatched. CDR1 and CDR2 (germline): MDHEN, SYDVKM. As DNA, the CDR3 is TGTGCCAGCAGCCAATTTTCTAGCGGATACAATGAGCAGTTCTTC. Translated: CASSQFSSGYNEQFF.

This clonotype was observed a handful of times. The chain uses TRBV20-1 and TRBJ2-7; the D call may be TRBD1 or TRBD2 (5 bases each). Germline-derived CDR1 and CDR2 are DFQATT and SNEGSKA (reference sequence). The CDR3 totals 13 residues. V was pared by 6 bases and J by 6 bases, with 18 bases between. The CDR3 nucleotides are TGCAGTGCGGAAATTGTCGGGGCTGGCGAGCAGTACTTC. Translation: CSAEIVGAGEQYF.

This clonotype came up a few times. The chain recombines TRBV20-1 with TRBJ2-7; a weak D match, TRBD1 (6 bases). Germline CDR1 is DFQATT and CDR2 is SNEGSKA (reference sequence). V was trimmed by 4 bases and J by 3 bases, leaving 13 bases between them. The CDR3 has 13 residues. CDR3 amino acids: CSAMTGTGYEQYF. CDR3 sequence (DNA): TGCAGTGCTATGACAGGAACTGGCTACGAGCAGTACTTC.

The chain uses TRBV6-2 or TRBV6-3 and TRBJ1-2; TRBD1 is a possible D gene (6 bases). This CDR3 comprises 17 residues. Looked up from germline, CDR1 is MNHEY and CDR2 is SVGEGT. Between the trimmed V and J ends, which lost 4 bases and 6 bases, there was a span of 24 bases. The CDR3 reads CASSSPAWVGRGDGYTF. CDR3 nucleotides: TGTGCCAGCAGTTCACCAGCCTGGGTTGGCAGGGGAGATGGCTACACCTTC.

This clonotype was picked up a small number of times. V is TRBV6-2 or TRBV6-3 and J is TRBJ2-5, with 7 bases lining up with TRBD2. With 5 bases clipped from V and 6 bases from J, the junction kept 9 bases outside the gene matches. The germline V gene encodes CDR1 MNHEY and CDR2 SVGEGT. The CDR3 totals 14 residues. The CDR3 DNA reads TGTGCCAGCAGTCCACCGGGACTATTGAAGACCCAGTACTTC. Translated, it gives CASSPPGLLKTQYF.

This clonotype appeared a few times. V gene TRBV4-2 combines with J gene TRBJ1-2, with TRBD1 matching over 7 bases. Germline CDR1 and CDR2: LGHNA and YNFKEQ. The CDR3 totals 19 residues. V dropped 6 bases and J dropped 0; count of bases not matched to a gene: 19. CDR3 DNA sequence: TGTGCCAGCAGGCAACAGGGGCTGGACCCCCGTAATCCTAACTATGGCTACACCTTC. Protein sequence: CASRQQGLDPRNPNYGYTF.

Many counts were recorded for this clonotype. The J gene is TRBJ2-5, the V gene TRBV5-1; TRBD1 matches 9 bases. The CDR3 spans 14 residues. Looked up from germline, CDR1 is SGHRS and CDR2 is YFSETQ. The V gene end was trimmed by 4 bases and the J gene end by 0 bases; junction bases not matched to a gene: 1. In nucleotides, the CDR3 is TGCGCCAGCAGCAGACAGGGGGACCAAGAGACCCAGTACTTC. Translation: CASSRQGDQETQYF.